What follows are 32 T cell receptor beta chains derived from one specimen sequenced in a study of blood T cell repertoires in COVID-19. Measured with immunoSEQ multiplex PCR; TCRdb has only the in-frame clones, and not every one. The table includes 110,000 or so clones, around 78% detected once. Sequencing was done on a sample of peripheral blood. The receptors originated from a woman aged 55-69 years with acute or convalescent COVID-19.

The chain uses TRBV11-1 and TRBJ1-1; D is possibly TRBD1 (5 bases). Germline-derived CDR1 and CDR2 are SGHAT and FQDESV (reference sequence). This CDR3 comprises 13 residues. The V end was cut by 7 bases, the J end by 6 bases, with 15 bases between. The CDR3 loop reads CASIRGNGAEAFF. CDR3 coding DNA: TGTGCCAGCATCCGGGGGAACGGGGCTGAAGCTTTCTTT. Complete variable domain (other parts from reference TRBV11-1 and TRBJ1-1): EAEVAQSPRYKITEKSQAVAFWCDPISGHATLYWYRQILGQGPELLVQFQDESVVDDSQLPKDRFSAERLKGVDSTLKIQPAELGDSAMYLCASIRGNGAEAFFGQGTRLTVV.

This clone was detected a few times. The chain couples TRBV5-8 to TRBJ2-1; possibly TRBD2 for D (5 bases). V lost 5 bases and J lost 9, with 18 bases in between. This CDR3 comprises 14 residues. Germline V gene sequence: CDR1 SGHTS, CDR2 YDEGEE. The CDR3 loop is CASSLGSKGSEQFF. CDR3 sequence (DNA): TGTGCCAGCAGTCTAGGGTCCAAAGGGAGTGAGCAGTTCTTC.

This chain connects TRBV5-1 to TRBJ2-2; D is unresolved. Germline CDR1 and CDR2: SGHRS and YFSETQ. The germline V and J ends were trimmed by 0 bases and 4 bases, with 7 bases remaining between them. This CDR3 contains 14 residues. The CDR3 sequence is CASSLVQTTGELFF. The CDR3 nucleotides are TGCGCCAGCAGCTTGGTACAGACCACCGGGGAGCTGTTTTTT.

The chain combines TRBV28 with TRBJ1-2; D call uncertain. This CDR3 is 14 amino acids long. Trimming took 1 base from V and 8 from J, leaving 14 bases between them. CDR1 is MDHEN and CDR2 is SYDVKM in the germline V gene. Written as DNA, the CDR3 is TGTGCCAGCAGTTTATATGCGGGGTTGGGAGGCTACACCTTC. This translates into CASSLYAGLGGYTF.

The J gene is TRBJ2-1, the V gene TRBV10-3, with 10 nucleotides matching TRBD2. The CDR3 covers 18 residues. V was clipped by 8 bases and J by 0 bases; unmatched bases: 13. The germline V gene encodes CDR1 ENHRY and CDR2 SYGVKD. DNA of the CDR3: TGTGCCATCTCCCCGGGGCTAGCGGGGGCCCACTCCTACAATGAGCAGTTCTTC. Protein product: CAISPGLAGAHSYNEQFF.

The chain combines TRBV11-3 with TRBJ2-2; 9 nucleotides match TRBD2. The CDR3 totals 16 residues. CDR1 and CDR2 from the germline V gene are SGHNT and YENEEA. After removal of 3 bases from V and 7 bases from J, the junction contained 9 bases not matched to a gene. Here the CDR3 reads CASSLLSGRSNGELFF. DNA for the CDR3: TGTGCCAGCAGCTTGTTGAGCGGGAGGTCGAACGGGGAGCTGTTTTTT.

The chain is built from TRBV7-9 and TRBJ1-6; a possible D gene is TRBD1 (6 bases). V gave up 5 bases and J gave up 5 bases, with 16 bases separating them. The CDR3 consists of 16 residues. Germline loops: CDR1 SEHNR, CDR2 FQNEAQ (reference sequence). CDR3: CASSLTLRGNNSPLHF. The DNA for the CDR3 is TGTGCCAGCAGCCTAACCCTGAGGGGGAATAATTCACCCCTCCACTTT. The variable domain in full, with the rest retrieved from reference TRBV7-9 and TRBJ1-6, is DTGVSQNPRHKITKRGQNVTFRCDPISEHNRLYWYRQTLGQGPEFLTYFQNEAQLEKSRLLSDRFSAERPKGSFSTLEIQRTEQGDSAMYLCASSLTLRGNNSPLHFGNGTRLTVT.

The V gene is TRBV6-2 or TRBV6-3, the J gene TRBJ2-7; possibly TRBD1 for D (5 bases). The V gene's germline CDR1 is MNHEY and CDR2 SVGEGT. The CDR3 has 14 amino acids. Deletions cut 6 bases from V and 3 bases from J, with 15 bases between. The CDR3 region is CASSWTQGLYEQYF. The CDR3 region has the DNA TGTGCCAGCAGCTGGACGCAGGGTCTCTACGAGCAGTACTTC.

The chain couples TRBV20-1 to TRBJ1-1, with D perhaps TRBD1 (5 bases). The CDR3 consists of 13 residues. CDR1 and CDR2 (germline): DFQATT, SNEGSKA (reference sequence). V shed 3 bases and J shed 0 bases, with 8 bases lying between them. This chain's CDR3 is CSASWGVNTEAFF. The CDR3 nucleotides are TGCAGTGCTAGTTGGGGGGTGAACACTGAAGCTTTCTTT.

This rearrangement joins TRBV20-1 to TRBJ2-2; D is uncertain. The CDR3 consists of 12 residues. Germline CDR1 is DFQATT and CDR2 is SNEGSKA (reference sequence). Between the trimmed V and J ends, which lost 3 bases and 4 bases, there was a span of 6 bases. The CDR3 loop is CSASTSTGELFF. CDR3 in DNA: TGCAGTGCTAGTACTTCCACCGGGGAGCTGTTTTTT.

V is TRBV28 and J is TRBJ1-1; 7 bases are shared with TRBD1. V was pared by 3 bases and J by 1 base, with 8 bases of the junction left unmatched. CDR1 and CDR2 (germline): MDHEN, SYDVKM. The CDR3 is made up of 16 amino acids. CDR3 amino acids: CASSFRGGGANTEAFF. The CDR3 DNA follows: TGTGCCAGCAGTTTCCGCGGAGGGGGCGCGAACACTGAAGCTTTCTTT.

The chain joins TRBV7-6 to TRBJ1-1; D is unclear. This CDR3 is built from 13 residues. The ends were cut back, 1 base at V and 5 bases at J, with 8 bases in the middle. Germline V gene lookup returns CDR1 SGHVS and CDR2 FNYEAQ. The CDR3 here is CASSLEPRTEAFF. In DNA, the CDR3 is TGTGCCAGCAGCTTAGAGCCGAGGACTGAAGCTTTCTTT.

The chain has TRBV5-1 and TRBJ2-1; the match to TRBD1 covers 7 bases. Germline CDR1 reads SGHRS; CDR2 reads YFSETQ. CDR3 length equals 13 residues. Trimming took 3 bases from V and 7 from J; bases not matched to a gene: 4. The CDR3 reads CASSYRGSNEQFF. The CDR3 DNA sequence: TGCGCCAGCAGCTACAGGGGTAGTAATGAGCAGTTCTTC.

The chain is built from TRBV12-3 or TRBV12-4 and TRBJ1-3; 8 bases map to TRBD1. The trim removed 6 bases at V and 8 bases at J, leaving 6 bases unmatched. This CDR3 comprises 13 residues. Written as DNA, the CDR3 is TGTGCCAGCAGCCAGGGGGCCCTTGACACCATATATTTT. As protein: CASSQGALDTIYF.

The chain recombines TRBV25-1 with TRBJ1-4; weak D call: TRBD1 (5 bases). Germline CDR1 MGHDK, CDR2 SYGVNS. This CDR3 is built from 18 residues. With 9 bases removed from V and 7 bases from J, the gap between germline ends came to 30 bases. CDR3 in amino acids: CASAVIVSRGAEAEKLFF. The CDR3 nucleotides read TGTGCCAGTGCCGTCATTGTATCGCGGGGCGCCGAAGCTGAAAAACTGTTTTTT.

This clone was observed a handful of times. V usage is TRBV5-5 and J usage is TRBJ1-5, with D possibly matching TRBD1 (5 bases). V lost 4 bases and J lost 0, with 11 bases in between. Germline CDR1 is SGHKS and CDR2 is YYEKEE (reference sequence). The CDR3 consists of 15 residues. CDR3 amino acids: CASSLGVNSNQPQHF. In DNA form, the CDR3 reads TGTGCCAGCAGCCTAGGGGTAAATAGCAATCAGCCCCAGCATTTT.

The CDR3 DNA sequence: TGTGCCAGTACCGAGACAGGGGGCGCGGTCGGGGAGCTGTTTTTT. This gives the protein CASTETGGAVGELFF. This chain links TRBV19 with TRBJ2-2; 10 bases match TRBD1. The CDR3 covers 15 residues. Germline trimming cut 7 bases from V and 7 bases from J; bases unmatched to any gene: 9. The germline V gene encodes CDR1 LNHDA and CDR2 SQIVND (reference sequence).

V usage is TRBV6-5 and J usage is TRBJ2-1, with 7 bases matching TRBD1. The CDR3 consists of 14 residues. Looked up from germline, CDR1 is MNHEY and CDR2 is SVGAGI. The trim removed 8 bases at V and 5 bases at J, leaving 9 bases unmatched. In nucleotides, the CDR3 is TGTGCCAGCTCTCGGACAGGTGACCACAATGAGCAGTTCTTC. Translated, it gives CASSRTGDHNEQFF.

The CDR3 here is CASSQDSSRYGYTF. Written as DNA, the CDR3 is TGCGCCAGCAGCCAAGACTCCTCTAGATATGGCTACACCTTC. The chain uses TRBV4-3 and TRBJ1-2, with unresolved D. V lost 0 bases, J lost 5 bases, and 10 bases lay in between. The germline V gene has CDR1 LGHNA and CDR2 YSLEER. There are 14 residues in the CDR3.

The chain employs TRBV19 and TRBJ1-2; 9 nucleotides line up with TRBD1. The trim removed 7 bases at V and 4 bases at J, leaving 7 bases unmatched. Germline CDR1 and CDR2: LNHDA and SQIVND (reference sequence). CDR3 length: 14 residues. The DNA for the CDR3 is TGTGCCAGTACCCCGGACAGGGGAACCTATGGCTACACCTTC. Translation gives CASTPDRGTYGYTF.

This chain uses TRBV3-1 (or the pseudogene TRBV3-2) with TRBJ2-7; D is unclear. This CDR3 contains 14 residues. Trimming removed 4 bases at V and 2 bases at J, with 12 bases between. The germline V gene encodes CDR1 LGHDT and CDR2 YNNKEL (reference sequence). The CDR3 DNA is TGTGCCAGCAGCCTCCGAGGCGGAGCCTACGAGCAGTACTTC. Amino acids: CASSLRGGAYEQYF.

The chain couples TRBV7-8 to TRBJ2-1, with a possible D match to TRBD1 (6 bases). Germline V lookup: CDR1 SGHVS, CDR2 FQNEAQ. The germline V and J ends were trimmed by 1 base and 0 bases, with 10 bases remaining between them. The CDR3 is made up of 16 amino acids. In nucleotides, the CDR3 is TGTGCCAGCAGCTTAGTCAGGGGAAGCTCCTACAATGAGCAGTTCTTC. This sequence encodes CASSLVRGSSYNEQFF.

This clone was found a few times. The CDR3 sequence is CASSPLPGGYNEQFF. CDR3 DNA: TGTGCCAGCAGCCCTCTTCCGGGGGGCTACAATGAGCAGTTCTTC. This chain joins TRBV7-3 and TRBJ2-1; 7 bases fit TRBD2. From germline, CDR1 is SGHTA and CDR2 FQGTGA. Trimming removed 5 bases from V and 3 bases from J; junction bases left unmatched: 7. This CDR3 has 15 residues.

The rearrangement joins TRBV28 to TRBJ1-2; D might be TRBD1 (6 bases). The CDR3 contains 14 residues. V gave up 2 bases and J gave up 8 bases, with 15 bases separating them. CDR1 MDHEN and CDR2 SYDVKM come from the germline V gene. CDR3 region: CASSLRDMLRGYTF. The DNA for the CDR3 is TGTGCCAGCAGTTTACGGGACATGCTCCGCGGCTACACCTTC.

The rearrangement links TRBV14 to TRBJ2-1; no firm D call. V dropped 1 base and J dropped 3 bases, with 10 bases sitting between them. The CDR3 sequence is 15 residues long. Germline CDR1 reads SGHDN; CDR2 reads FVKESK. The CDR3 DNA follows: TGTGCCAGCAGCCAAGCCTCGTCTCTCTACAATGAGCAGTTCTTC. The encoded protein is CASSQASSLYNEQFF.

The J gene is TRBJ1-1, the V gene TRBV30; 8 positions agree with TRBD1. After removal of 4 bases from V and 4 bases from J, the junction contained 5 bases not matched to a gene. The V gene's germline CDR1 is GTSNPN and CDR2 SVGIG (reference sequence). The CDR3 has 13 amino acids. The CDR3 coding sequence is TGTGCCTGGAACAGGGGGAGTGGCACTGAAGCTTTCTTT. As protein: CAWNRGSGTEAFF.

This chain joins TRBV10-3 and TRBJ2-1; 10 nucleotides match TRBD1. Germline assignment: CDR1 ENHRY and CDR2 SYGVKD. With V trimmed by 11 bases and J by 8 bases, 3 bases remained unmatched. The CDR3 loop spans 11 amino acids. The CDR3 region is CAVGTGDEQFF. CDR3 in DNA: TGTGCCGTCGGGACAGGGGATGAGCAGTTCTTC.

This clone showed up just a few times. CDR3 sequence (DNA): TGTGCCAGCAGCTTATTGGGGGGGCGCTCTGGAAACACCATATATTTT. It encodes CASSLLGGRSGNTIYF. The chain links TRBV11-2 to TRBJ1-3; weak D call: TRBD1 (6 bases). V was pared by 2 bases and J by 0 bases, with 11 bases between. Germline loops: CDR1 SGHAT, CDR2 FQNNGV. This CDR3 has 16 amino acids. Together with reference TRBV11-2 and TRBJ1-3, the CDR3 gives the full variable domain: EAGVAQSPRYKIIEKRQSVAFWCNPISGHATLYWYQQILGQGPKLLIQFQNNGVVDDSQLPKDRFSAERLKGVDSTLKIQPAKLEDSAVYLCASSLLGGRSGNTIYFGEGSWLTVV.

This clone has a single count. Other nucleotide sequences in the sample specify the same CDR3. J is TRBJ1-5 and V is TRBV10-3; 9 nucleotides agree with TRBD1. Germline V gene data show CDR1 as ENHRY and CDR2 as SYGVKD. Trimming at V came to 10 bases and at J to 2 bases, leaving 3 bases not matched to a gene. The CDR3 runs 13 residues. CDR3 sequence: CATDRGGNQPQHF. CDR3 coding DNA: TGTGCCACCGACAGGGGGGGCAATCAGCCCCAGCATTTT.

The V call is TRBV6-5, the J call TRBJ1-1; no clear D. This CDR3 is built from 12 residues. Germline assignment: CDR1 MNHEY and CDR2 SVGAGI. V was cut by 6 bases and J by 5 bases, with 10 bases left in between. The CDR3 reads CASSPPGTEAFF. The CDR3 coding sequence is TGTGCCAGCAGCCCCCCGGGGACTGAAGCTTTCTTT.

The chain joins TRBV18 to TRBJ2-3; a weak D match, TRBD2 (6 bases). The germline V gene has CDR1 KGHSH and CDR2 LQKENI. The CDR3 covers 16 residues. Trimming left V 4 bases short and J 1 base short, with 15 bases between. CDR3 protein: CASSLPRLVGTDTQYF. CDR3 bases: TGTGCCAGCTCACTCCCCCGACTAGTTGGCACAGATACGCAGTATTTT.

J is TRBJ1-2 and V is TRBV18; possibly TRBD1 for D (6 bases). CDR3 length: 14 residues. Germline V gives CDR1 KGHSH, CDR2 LQKENI. The ends were cut back, 6 bases at V and 4 bases at J, with 15 bases in the middle. The CDR3 sequence is CASSHEQGAYGYTF. Here the CDR3 DNA reads TGTGCCAGCTCCCACGAACAGGGCGCCTATGGCTACACCTTC.